This T cell receptor beta chain was identified during a study of response to subunit inactivated influenza vaccine (dated by TCRdb to about 2018). About the investigation overall: The study used deep quantitative T cell receptor repertoire profiling to track responses to a trivalent subunit inactivated influenza vaccine. Overall results and qualifications from the work: The authors suggested that each seasonal influenza vaccination may recruit only a limited number of new T cells.

V gives up 0 bases and J gives up 14 bases, and the segment between their germline ends measures 16 bases. Spanning cysteine to phenylalanine, the CDR3 consists of 14 amino acids. Left in the record is the CDR3 DNA by itself, 42 bases read in frame from the first base. The germline V gene specifies LGHNA as CDR1 and YSLEER as CDR2. The library was obtained by RT-PCR. TCRdb names Illumina HiSeq 2500 as the instrument used. TCRdb trimmed public reads at Q25 via fastp, called clones via MiXCR and kept in-frame beta chains. Under each unique CDR3 protein, matching rows form one entry showing the most common genes and DNA. Present in this sample are hundreds of thousands of distinct CDR3 sequences, around 15% of which were seen just once. Jointly, the top ten make up less than 8.5% of the sample. Concerning this clonotype: Its antigen remains undetermined. No per-base quality is available; no much larger clone lies one base away.

The sample here was PBMCs from blood, taken around 14 days before vaccination. The chain was built from TRBV4-3 and TRBJ1-4, and perhaps TRBD1 as D gene, on 6 matching bases. The source of this sequence is a man aged 50 to 60 who received an inactivated influenza vaccine. Donor details come from another sample of the same person, matched by shared clones. In nucleotide form, the sequence is TGCGCCAGCAGCCAAGACAGGGGAGGAGCTTTCCTGTTTTTT. Its protein reads: CASSQDRGGAFLFF.